This T cell receptor (beta chain) was sequenced during a study of cytomegalovirus exposure and HLA in healthy donors. Both 60 Vbeta primers and 13 Jbeta primers went into the PCR. Generated by immunoSEQ multiplex PCR, the TCRdb table keeps only in-frame clones and is missing some. The sample lists 110,000 or so clones, around 75% seen once, with 6.5% to 7% in the top ten. V lost 3 bases to trimming and J lost 11 bases; unmatched junction nucleotides: 11. Per the germline V gene, CDR1 is KGHSH and CDR2 is LQKENI. This CDR3 region has 14 residues. Material: PBMCs. The receptor comes from a man aged 25 to 45 in good health and CMV-seropositive. This sequence joins TRBV18 and TRBJ1-1, with TRBD1 matching over 8 bases. The CDR3 DNA sequence: TGTGCCAGCTCACCTACGGACAGGGCCGAGGGGGCTTTCTTT. It translates to CASSPTDRAEGAFF. Drawing the rest from reference TRBV18 and TRBJ1-1, the complete variable domain is NAGVMQNPRHLVRRRGQEARLRCSPMKGHSHVYWYRQLPEEGLKFMVYLQKENIIDESGMPKERFSAEFPKEGPSILRIQQVVRGDSAAYFCASSPTDRAEGAFFGQGTRLTVV.